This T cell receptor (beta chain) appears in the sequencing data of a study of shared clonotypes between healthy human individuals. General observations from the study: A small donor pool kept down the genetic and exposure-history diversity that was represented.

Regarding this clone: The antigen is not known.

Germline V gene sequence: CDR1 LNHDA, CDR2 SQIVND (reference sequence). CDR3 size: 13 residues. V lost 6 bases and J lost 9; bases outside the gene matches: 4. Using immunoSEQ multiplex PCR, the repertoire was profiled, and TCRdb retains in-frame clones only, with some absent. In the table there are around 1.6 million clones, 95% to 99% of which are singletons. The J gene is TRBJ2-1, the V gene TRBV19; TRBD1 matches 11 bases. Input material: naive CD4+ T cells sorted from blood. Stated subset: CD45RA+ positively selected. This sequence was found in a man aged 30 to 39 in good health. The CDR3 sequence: CASRGQGALEQFF. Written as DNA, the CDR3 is TGTGCCAGTAGAGGACAGGGGGCCCTTGAGCAGTTCTTC.